The clone carrying this T cell receptor (beta chain) is medium-sized. No antigen is known for it. The data stem from a study of T cell repertoires in aging, cancer and after chemotherapy. For the study at large: Pre- and post-chemotherapy samples were paired from chronic lymphocytic leukemia patients treated with fludarabine- or bendamustine-based regimens. Findings of the study overall: Hematological cancer patients had lymphoid organ infiltration that may impair thymic emigration or T cell expansion. Loss of evenness, beyond lost richness, contributed to age-related TCR diversity decline in cancer patients. Compared with age-matched healthy donors, untreated hematological or solid cancer patients showed higher blood TCR clonality.

TCR beta rearrangements were amplified from peripheral blood genomic DNA. CDR3 length: 15 residues. The ends lost 0 bases at V and 5 bases at J; junction bases unmatched: 4. Germline-derived CDR1 and CDR2 are LNHDA and SQIVND (reference sequence). Multiplex touch-down PCR with TRB-A/B primers amplified rearranged V-D-J TRB sequences. MiXCR, applied by TCRdb to the multiplex PCR reads, yields one record per CDR3 protein. The table records under 8,500 distinct CDR3 sequences, approximately 31% of them present only once. This receptor was obtained from a human donor with a blood cancer. Sequencing input: blood. The rearrangement joins TRBV19 to TRBJ1-2, with 9 bases identical to TRBD1. Here the CDR3 reads CASSIDGDRVYGYTF. As DNA, the CDR3 is TGTGCCAGTAGTATAGATGGGGACAGGGTTTATGGCTACACCTTC.